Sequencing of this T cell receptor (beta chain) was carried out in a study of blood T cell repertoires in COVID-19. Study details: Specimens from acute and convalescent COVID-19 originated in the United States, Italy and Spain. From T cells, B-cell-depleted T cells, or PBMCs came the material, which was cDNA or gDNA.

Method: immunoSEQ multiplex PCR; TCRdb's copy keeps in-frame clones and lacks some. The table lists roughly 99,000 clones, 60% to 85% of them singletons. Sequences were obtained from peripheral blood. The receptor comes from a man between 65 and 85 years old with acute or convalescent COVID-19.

Here the CDR3 reads CASSRDRVGGYTF. The CDR3 nucleotides read TGTGCCAGCAGCCGAGACAGGGTTGGTGGCTACACCTTC. The V gene is TRBV3-1 (or the pseudogene TRBV3-2), the J gene TRBJ1-2; TRBD1 aligns across 7 bases. The CDR3 contains 13 residues. The V gene end was trimmed by 4 bases and the J gene end by 7 bases; junction bases not matched to a gene: 6. Per the germline V gene, CDR1 is LGHDT and CDR2 is YNNKEL (reference sequence).